This entry concerns a single T cell receptor beta chain. Its antigen is unidentified. The data belong to a study of CD8+CD57+ T cells in acquired aplastic anemia. About the study: An average of roughly 3 ug of DNA was obtained from sorted CD4+ and CD8+ cells.

TCR beta VDJ and CDR3 profiles were obtained from a genomic DNA template. In TCRdb, the reads were re-called with MiXCR into one record per CDR3 protein. The table lists about 160,000 distinct CDR3 sequences, about 45% of them singletons. The CDR3 consists of 15 residues. Germline V lookup: CDR1 SQVTM, CDR2 ANQGSEA. V lost 5 bases and J lost 2; bases outside the gene matches: 9. The study, taken as a whole, reports: CD8+ Simpson's diversity did not differ significantly between patients and controls. In common between the patients and the controls were around 29 CD8+ CDR3 sequences.

Those patients picked for sequencing had displayed CD8+CD57+ cell expansion on flow cytometry. Everyone among the patients had severe acquired aplastic anemia. The TCR was taken from a human donor with aplastic anemia. The rearrangement uses TRBV29-1 and TRBJ2-7, with 10 bases aligning to TRBD1. Source material: sorted CD4+, CD8+, or CD8+CD57+ T cells (not recorded which) from PBMCs. CDR3 nucleotides: TGCAGCGTTTGGGGTGGACAGGGGGTAACCTACGAGCAGTACTTC. Translation gives CSVWGGQGVTYEQYF.